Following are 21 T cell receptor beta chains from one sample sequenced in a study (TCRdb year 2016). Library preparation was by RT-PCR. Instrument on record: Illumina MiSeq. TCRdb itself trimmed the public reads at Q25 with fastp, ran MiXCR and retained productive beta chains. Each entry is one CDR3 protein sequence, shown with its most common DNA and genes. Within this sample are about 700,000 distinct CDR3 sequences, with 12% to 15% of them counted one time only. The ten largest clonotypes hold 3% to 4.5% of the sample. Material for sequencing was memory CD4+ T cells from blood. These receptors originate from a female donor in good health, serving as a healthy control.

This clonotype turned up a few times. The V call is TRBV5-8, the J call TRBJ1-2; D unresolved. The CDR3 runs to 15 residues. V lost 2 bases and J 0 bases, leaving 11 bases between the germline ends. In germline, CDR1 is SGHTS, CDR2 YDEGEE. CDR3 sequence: CASSFGRTTNYGYTF. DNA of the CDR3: TGTGCCAGCAGCTTTGGTCGGACGACTAACTATGGCTACACCTTC.

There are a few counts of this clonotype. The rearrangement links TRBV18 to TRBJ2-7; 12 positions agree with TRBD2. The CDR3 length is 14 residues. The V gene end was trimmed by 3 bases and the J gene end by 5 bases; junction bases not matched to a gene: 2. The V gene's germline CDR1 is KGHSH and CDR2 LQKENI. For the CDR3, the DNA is TGTGCCAGCTCACCGAGGACTAGCGGGAACGAGCAGTACTTC. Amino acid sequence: CASSPRTSGNEQYF. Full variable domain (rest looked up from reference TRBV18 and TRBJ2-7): NAGVMQNPRHLVRRRGQEARLRCSPMKGHSHVYWYRQLPEEGLKFMVYLQKENIIDESGMPKERFSAEFPKEGPSILRIQQVVRGDSAAYFCASSPRTSGNEQYFGPGTRLTVT.

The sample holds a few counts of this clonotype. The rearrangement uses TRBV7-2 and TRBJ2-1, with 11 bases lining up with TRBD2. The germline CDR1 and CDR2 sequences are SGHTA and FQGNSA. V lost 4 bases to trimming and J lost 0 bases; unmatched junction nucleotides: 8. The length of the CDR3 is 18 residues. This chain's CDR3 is CASSSSVTSGSSYNEQFF. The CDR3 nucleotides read TGTGCCAGCAGCTCGAGTGTAACTAGCGGGAGCTCCTACAATGAGCAGTTCTTC.

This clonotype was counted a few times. The CDR3 sequence is CASSQVQDYGYTF. For the CDR3, the DNA is TGTGCCAGCAGCCAAGTTCAGGACTATGGCTACACCTTC. V gene TRBV3-1 combines with J gene TRBJ1-2; D remains ambiguous. CDR3 length equals 13 residues. V lost 1 base and J lost 3, with 6 bases in between. Per germline, CDR1 LGHDT and CDR2 YNNKEL (reference sequence).

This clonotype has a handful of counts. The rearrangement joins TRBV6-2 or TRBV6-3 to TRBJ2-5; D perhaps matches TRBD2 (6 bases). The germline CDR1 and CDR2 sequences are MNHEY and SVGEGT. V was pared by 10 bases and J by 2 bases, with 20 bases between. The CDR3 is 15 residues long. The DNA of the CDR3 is TGTGCCACCGCGGACTACCTCATAAGACAAGAGACCCAGTACTTC. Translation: CATADYLIRQETQYF.

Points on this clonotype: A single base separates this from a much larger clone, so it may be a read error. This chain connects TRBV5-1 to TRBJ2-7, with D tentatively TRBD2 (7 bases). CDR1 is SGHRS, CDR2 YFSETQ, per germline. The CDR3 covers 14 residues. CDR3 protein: CASGFGGPGDEQYF. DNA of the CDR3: TGCGCCAGCGGCTTCGGGGGGCCAGGCGACGAGCAGTACTTC. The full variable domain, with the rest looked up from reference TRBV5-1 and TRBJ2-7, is KAGVTQTPRYLIKTRGQQVTLSCSPISGHRSVSWYQQTPGQGLQFLFEYFSETQRNKGNFPGRFSGRQFSNSRSEMNVSTLELGDSALYLCASGFGGPGDEQYFGPGTRLTVT.

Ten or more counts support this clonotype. The CDR3: CASSFRRSSYEQYF. DNA for the CDR3: TGTGCCAGCAGCTTCAGGAGGAGCTCCTACGAGCAGTACTTC. The rearrangement joins TRBV5-6 to TRBJ2-7, with D maybe TRBD2 (5 bases). Germline values: CDR1 SGHDT, CDR2 YYEEEE. This CDR3 spans 14 amino acids. Trimming stripped 2 bases from V and 0 bases from J, with 9 bases between.

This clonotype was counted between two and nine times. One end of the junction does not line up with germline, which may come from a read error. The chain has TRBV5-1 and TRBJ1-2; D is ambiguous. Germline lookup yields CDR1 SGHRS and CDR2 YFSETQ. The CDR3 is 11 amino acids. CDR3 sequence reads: CASSLAGLTYF. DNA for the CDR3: TGCGCCAGCAGCTTGGCCGGACTGACCTACTTC.

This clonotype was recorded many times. In DNA form, the CDR3 reads TGTGCCATCAGTGAGACTGACAGGGGATACTCTGGAAACACCATATATTTT. Translated, it gives CAISETDRGYSGNTIYF. The V and J genes are TRBV10-3 and TRBJ1-3; 8 positions agree with TRBD1. With V trimmed by 2 bases and J by 0 bases, 6 bases remained unmatched. CDR1 is ENHRY, CDR2 SYGVKD, per germline. There are 17 residues in the CDR3.

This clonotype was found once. CDR3 in DNA: TGTGCCAGCAACTTCATCACAGGGGGGAAGGGGTGGGAGACCCAGTACTTC. Amino acid sequence: CASNFITGGKGWETQYF. This rearrangement joins TRBV12-3 or TRBV12-4 to TRBJ2-5, with TRBD1 identical over 8 bases. CDR3 length equals 17 residues. J gave up 5 bases and V 7 bases, and 18 bases lay outside the gene matches.

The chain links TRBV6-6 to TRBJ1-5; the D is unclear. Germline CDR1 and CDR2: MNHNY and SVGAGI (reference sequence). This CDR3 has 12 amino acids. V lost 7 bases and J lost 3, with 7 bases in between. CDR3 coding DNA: TGTGCCAGCACACTGGACAATCAGCCCCAGCATTTT. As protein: CASTLDNQPQHF.

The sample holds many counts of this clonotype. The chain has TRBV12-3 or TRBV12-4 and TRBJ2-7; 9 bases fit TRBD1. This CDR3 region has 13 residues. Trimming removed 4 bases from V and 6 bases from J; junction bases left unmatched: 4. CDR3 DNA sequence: TGTGCCAGCAGTTGGATGACAGGGGGCGAGCAGTACTTC. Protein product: CASSWMTGGEQYF.

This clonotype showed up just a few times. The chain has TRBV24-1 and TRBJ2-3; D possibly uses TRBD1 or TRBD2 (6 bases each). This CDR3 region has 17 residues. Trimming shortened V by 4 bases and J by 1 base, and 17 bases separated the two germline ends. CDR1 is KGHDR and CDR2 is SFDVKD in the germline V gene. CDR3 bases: TGTGCCACCAGTGACTGGTCGAGGGGGACTGGCACAGATACGCAGTATTTT. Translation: CATSDWSRGTGTDTQYF.

The CDR3 loop is CASRIAGPTYNEQFF. The CDR3 bases are TGTGCCAGCAGAATAGCGGGACCCACCTACAATGAGCAGTTCTTC. The V and J genes are TRBV28 and TRBJ2-1; TRBD2 agrees at 8 bases. Germline V CDR1 and CDR2: MDHEN, SYDVKM. The CDR3 runs to 15 residues. Trimming removed 6 bases from V and 2 bases from J; junction bases left unmatched: 6.

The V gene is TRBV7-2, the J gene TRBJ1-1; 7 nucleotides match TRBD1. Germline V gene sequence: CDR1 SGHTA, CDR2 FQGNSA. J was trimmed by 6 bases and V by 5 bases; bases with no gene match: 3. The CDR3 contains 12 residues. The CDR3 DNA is TGTGCCAGCAGCGTCCAGGGGGCTGAAGCTTTCTTT. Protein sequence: CASSVQGAEAFF.

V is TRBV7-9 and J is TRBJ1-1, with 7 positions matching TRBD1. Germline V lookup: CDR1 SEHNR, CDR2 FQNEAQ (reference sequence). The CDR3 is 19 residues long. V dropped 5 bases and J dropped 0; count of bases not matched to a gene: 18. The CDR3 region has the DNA TGTGCCAGCAGCCCACTTATTGGCCCGACAGGGCTTGTGAACACTGAAGCTTTCTTT. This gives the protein CASSPLIGPTGLVNTEAFF.

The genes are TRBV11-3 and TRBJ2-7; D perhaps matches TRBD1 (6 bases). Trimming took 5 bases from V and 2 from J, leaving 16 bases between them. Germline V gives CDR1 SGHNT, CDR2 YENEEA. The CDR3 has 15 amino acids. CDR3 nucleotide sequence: TGTGCCAGCAGCCTAAGGGGGACCCCACCCTACGAGCAGTACTTC. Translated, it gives CASSLRGTPPYEQYF.

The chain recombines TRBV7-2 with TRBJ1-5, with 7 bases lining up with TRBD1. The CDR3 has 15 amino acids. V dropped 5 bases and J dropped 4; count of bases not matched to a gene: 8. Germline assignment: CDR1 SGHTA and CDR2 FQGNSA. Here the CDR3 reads CASSLGTAQNQPQHF. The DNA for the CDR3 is TGTGCCAGCAGCCTGGGGACAGCACAGAATCAGCCCCAGCATTTT.

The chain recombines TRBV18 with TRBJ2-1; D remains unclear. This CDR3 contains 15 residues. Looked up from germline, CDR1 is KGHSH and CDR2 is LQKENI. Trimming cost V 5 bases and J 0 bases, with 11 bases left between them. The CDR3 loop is CASSSAQISYNEQFF. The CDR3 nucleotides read TGTGCCAGCTCATCGGCCCAGATCTCCTACAATGAGCAGTTCTTC. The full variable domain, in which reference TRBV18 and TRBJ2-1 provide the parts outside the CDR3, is NAGVMQNPRHLVRRRGQEARLRCSPMKGHSHVYWYRQLPEEGLKFMVYLQKENIIDESGMPKERFSAEFPKEGPSILRIQQVVRGDSAAYFCASSSAQISYNEQFFGPGTRLTVL.

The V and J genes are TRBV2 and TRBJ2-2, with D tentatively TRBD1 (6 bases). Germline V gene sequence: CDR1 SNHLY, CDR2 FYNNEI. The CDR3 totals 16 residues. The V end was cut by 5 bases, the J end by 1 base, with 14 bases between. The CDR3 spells CASSSEGVQNTGELFF. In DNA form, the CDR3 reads TGTGCCAGCAGTTCAGAGGGGGTACAGAACACCGGGGAGCTGTTTTTT.

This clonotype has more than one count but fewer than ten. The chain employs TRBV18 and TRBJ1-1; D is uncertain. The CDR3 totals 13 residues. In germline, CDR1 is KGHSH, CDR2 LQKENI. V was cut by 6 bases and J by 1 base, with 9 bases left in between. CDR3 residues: CASSHDRNTEAFF. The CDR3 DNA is TGTGCCAGCTCCCATGACCGGAACACTGAAGCTTTCTTT.